One and the same sample provided the 22 T cell receptor beta chains below, sequenced in a study of beta chain features in type 1 diabetes. The whole isolated RNA underwent reverse transcription, so sequencing captured expressed TCRB transcripts. Profiling relied on immunoSEQ multiplex PCR, and the TCRdb table lists in-frame clones only, not all of them. The profile shows 350,000 to 400,000 clones, more than 13% of them singletons. The sequencing sample was made of naive CD4+ T cells from blood. The source of these receptors is a woman between 18 and 29 years old in good health.

The genes are TRBV5-1 and TRBJ2-1; D remains unclear. V lost 3 bases, J lost 9 bases, and 13 bases lay in between. From germline, CDR1 is SGHRS and CDR2 YFSETQ. The CDR3 runs 13 residues. In DNA form, the CDR3 reads TGCGCCAGCAGCTCAAACCCGTCCGGTGAGCAGTTCTTC. Its protein is CASSSNPSGEQFF.

The chain employs TRBV7-2 and TRBJ2-3, with TRBD2 matching 7 bases. The germline CDR1 and CDR2 sequences are SGHTA and FQGNSA. J was trimmed by 3 bases and V by 6 bases; bases with no gene match: 6. The CDR3 runs 14 residues. For the CDR3, the DNA is TGTGCCAGCAGATCAGCGGGACCTACAGATACGCAGTATTTT. Protein product: CASRSAGPTDTQYF.

This clone was counted a few times. The chain combines TRBV29-1 with TRBJ2-1; D may be TRBD1 (5 bases). The CDR3 spans 10 residues. The V gene lost 6 bases and the J gene lost 9 bases, with 9 bases spanning the gap. Per germline, CDR1 SQVTM and CDR2 ANQGSEA. CDR3 nucleotide sequence: TGCAGCGTGGCAGGGATTGAGCAGTTCTTC. Translating it yields CSVAGIEQFF.

CDR3 nucleotide sequence: TGCGCCAGCAGCTTGGACCCAGCGGGAGCCACCGGGGAGCTGTTTTTT. Translating it yields CASSLDPAGATGELFF. The chain has TRBV5-1 and TRBJ2-2, with TRBD2 matching 8 bases. With V trimmed by 0 bases and J by 4 bases, 5 bases remained unmatched. There are 16 residues in the CDR3. Germline V CDR1 and CDR2: SGHRS, YFSETQ.

This clone was counted only a few times. This chain links TRBV7-2 with TRBJ2-5; TRBD1 matches at 7 bases. CDR3 length: 13 amino acids. V trimming: 5 bases; J trimming: 6 bases; junction bases outside the gene matches: 6. Germline values: CDR1 SGHTA, CDR2 FQGNSA. The CDR3 DNA follows: TGTGCCAGCAGCCGAGGGACAGCTCAGACCCAGTACTTC. Its protein product is CASSRGTAQTQYF.

This chain connects TRBV11-2 to TRBJ1-1; 8 bases fit TRBD1. V lost 5 bases, J lost 3 bases, and 8 bases stayed unmatched. The V gene's germline CDR1 is SGHAT and CDR2 FQNNGV. This CDR3 region has 15 residues. The DNA for the CDR3 is TGTGCCAGCAGCGGACAGGGAATGGGGTACACTGAAGCTTTCTTT. Translation gives CASSGQGMGYTEAFF.

CDR3: CASSLGWLAGAGELFF. The CDR3 DNA reads as TGTGCCAGCAGCTTGGGCTGGCTAGCGGGAGCGGGGGAGCTGTTTTTT. The chain employs TRBV5-5 and TRBJ2-2; 10 nucleotides line up with TRBD2. The germline V gene has CDR1 SGHKS and CDR2 YYEKEE (reference sequence). The V gene end was trimmed by 0 bases and the J gene end by 8 bases; junction bases not matched to a gene: 7. The CDR3 consists of 16 residues.

This clone was seen only a few times. The chain has TRBV7-2 and TRBJ1-2; possibly TRBD1 for D (5 bases). The germline V gene encodes CDR1 SGHTA and CDR2 FQGNSA. The CDR3 has 14 residues. The V end was cut by 1 base, the J end by 3 bases, with 9 bases between. The CDR3 is CASSLGGRDYGYTF. The CDR3, as DNA: TGTGCCAGCAGCTTAGGGGGGAGGGACTATGGCTACACCTTC.

This clone was seen a few times. The chain carries TRBV28 and TRBJ2-1; TRBD2 matches at 9 bases. Germline CDR1 MDHEN, CDR2 SYDVKM. Trimming cost V 2 bases and J 8 bases; bases outside gene matches: 13. This CDR3 is 17 amino acids long. This CDR3 reads CASSLKIGGGRVYEQFF. In nucleotides, the CDR3 is TGTGCCAGCAGTTTAAAGATCGGAGGCGGGAGGGTCTATGAGCAGTTCTTC.

This clone was seen more than once but under ten times. The genes are TRBV30 and TRBJ1-2; D unclear. The V end was cut by 1 base, the J end by 4 bases, with 10 bases between. The CDR3 is 13 amino acids. The germline CDR1 and CDR2 sequences are GTSNPN and SVGIG (reference sequence). The CDR3 spells CAWSAAGTYGYTF. The CDR3 DNA reads TGTGCCTGGAGTGCGGCAGGCACCTATGGCTACACCTTC.

CDR3 bases: TGTGCCACCAGACGGGCAGGGGACGGGGTCCAGCCCCAGCATTTT. Protein: CATRRAGDGVQPQHF. This chain links TRBV15 with TRBJ1-5; D is possibly TRBD1 (6 bases). Trimming pared 6 bases from V and 7 bases from J, leaving 19 bases between. Germline CDR1 LNHNV, CDR2 YYDKDF (reference sequence). The CDR3 spans 15 residues. Combining the CDR3 with reference TRBV15 and TRBJ1-5 gives the whole variable domain DAMVIQNPRYQVTQFGKPVTLSCSQTLNHNVMYWYQQKSSQAPKLLFHYYDKDFNNEADTPDNFQSRRPNTSFCFLDIRSPGLGDTAMYLCATRRAGDGVQPQHFGDGTRLSIL.

The chain links TRBV27 to TRBJ1-2; the match to TRBD1 covers 9 bases. Germline V CDR1 and CDR2: MNHEY, SMNVEV (reference sequence). The V gene end was trimmed by 6 bases and the J gene end by 7 bases; junction bases not matched to a gene: 3. The CDR3 spans 12 residues. This CDR3 reads CASRGTGTGYTF. The CDR3 DNA reads TGTGCCAGCAGAGGGACAGGGACTGGCTACACCTTC.

This chain links TRBV7-3 with TRBJ2-5; perhaps TRBD1 as D (7 bases). The V end was cut by 5 bases, the J end by 5 bases, with 15 bases between. CDR1 SGHTA and CDR2 FQGTGA come from the germline V gene. The CDR3 length is 14 residues. CDR3 residues: CASSPGGPKETQYF. CDR3 nucleotide sequence: TGTGCCAGCAGCCCAGGGGGGCCGAAGGAGACCCAGTACTTC.

The chain carries TRBV27 and TRBJ2-7; the D is unclear. CDR1 is MNHEY, CDR2 SMNVEV, per germline (reference sequence). Between the trimmed V and J ends, which lost 3 bases and 7 bases, there was a span of 16 bases. The CDR3 is 14 amino acids. The CDR3 bases are TGTGCCAGCAGTTTTAATAATGAGGCCGCGGAGCAGTACTTC. This codes for CASSFNNEAAEQYF.

V is TRBV13 and J is TRBJ2-4; TRBD1 agrees at 8 bases. The germline gives CDR1 PRHDT, CDR2 FYEKMQ (reference sequence). The CDR3 spans 13 residues. The junction had 7 bases not matched to a gene; V was cut back by 5 bases and J by 10 bases. CDR3 residues: CASSRGQGGIQYF. In nucleotides, the CDR3 is TGTGCCAGCAGCCGAGGACAGGGCGGGATTCAGTACTTC.

This clone was observed a few times. This chain connects TRBV20-1 to TRBJ2-5; the D is unclear. The CDR3 spans 11 residues. Germline lookup yields CDR1 DFQATT and CDR2 SNEGSKA (reference sequence). With 4 bases removed from V and 5 bases from J, the gap between germline ends came to 8 bases. The CDR3 loop is CSAIPGETQYF. In DNA form, the CDR3 reads TGCAGTGCTATACCCGGGGAGACCCAGTACTTC.

This clone has just a few counts. The rearrangement links TRBV25-1 to TRBJ2-3; 10 bases line up with TRBD2. Losses at the gene ends were 4 bases for V and 10 bases for J; bases not matched to a gene: 8. CDR1 is MGHDK, CDR2 SYGVNS, per germline. This CDR3 is built from 14 residues. The CDR3 DNA reads as TGTGCCAGCAGTGTTGGGCTAGCGGGAGAGGCGCAGTATTTT. This codes for CASSVGLAGEAQYF.

The rearrangement uses TRBV5-1 and TRBJ2-5, with 8 positions matching TRBD2. J was trimmed by 5 bases and V by 4 bases; bases with no gene match: 10. From germline, CDR1 is SGHRS and CDR2 YFSETQ. The CDR3 is 15 amino acids. CDR3 loop: CASSTGTRLDETQYF. CDR3 bases: TGCGCCAGCAGCACCGGGACTAGGCTGGACGAGACCCAGTACTTC.

The table lists this clone with a few counts. This sequence joins TRBV5-6 and TRBJ2-7, with 9 bases matching TRBD1. Per germline, CDR1 SGHDT and CDR2 YYEEEE. V shed 4 bases and J 4 bases; nucleotides not matched to a gene: 9. The length of the CDR3 is 15 residues. This chain's CDR3 is CASSGGTGRRYEQYF. In DNA, the CDR3 is TGTGCCAGCAGCGGGGGGACAGGGAGAAGGTACGAGCAGTACTTC. The full variable domain, rest sourced from reference TRBV5-6 and TRBJ2-7, is DAGVTQSPTHLIKTRGQQVTLRCSPKSGHDTVSWYQQALGQGPQFIFQYYEEEERQRGNFPDRFSGHQFPNYSSELNVNALLLGDSALYLCASSGGTGRRYEQYFGPGTRLTVT.

This clone appeared a few times. The rearrangement joins TRBV29-1 to TRBJ2-5; a possible D gene is TRBD2 (5 bases). CDR3 length: 14 amino acids. Trimming removed 2 bases at V and 5 bases at J, with 15 bases between. Per the germline V gene, CDR1 is SQVTM and CDR2 is ANQGSEA. CDR3: CSVEHRGLQETQYF. CDR3 coding DNA: TGCAGCGTTGAACACCGGGGATTGCAGGAGACCCAGTACTTC.

The chain recombines TRBV4-3 with TRBJ1-3; 7 nucleotides agree with TRBD1. V gave up 1 base and J gave up 4 bases; unmatched junction bases: 4. The CDR3 is 15 amino acids. Per germline, CDR1 LGHNA and CDR2 YSLEER. CDR3 coding DNA: TGCGCCAGCAGCCAAGGGGTGGACAGGGGAAACACCATATATTTT. It yields the protein CASSQGVDRGNTIYF.

The CDR3 protein is CASSDTRQGGYEQYF. CDR3 coding DNA: TGTGCCAGCAGTGACACTCGACAGGGGGGGTACGAGCAGTACTTC. J is TRBJ2-7 and V is TRBV25-1, with 9 bases identical to TRBD1. V shed 3 bases, J shed 4 bases, and the junction held 7 bases outside the gene matches. This CDR3 contains 15 residues. The germline V gene encodes CDR1 MGHDK and CDR2 SYGVNS.